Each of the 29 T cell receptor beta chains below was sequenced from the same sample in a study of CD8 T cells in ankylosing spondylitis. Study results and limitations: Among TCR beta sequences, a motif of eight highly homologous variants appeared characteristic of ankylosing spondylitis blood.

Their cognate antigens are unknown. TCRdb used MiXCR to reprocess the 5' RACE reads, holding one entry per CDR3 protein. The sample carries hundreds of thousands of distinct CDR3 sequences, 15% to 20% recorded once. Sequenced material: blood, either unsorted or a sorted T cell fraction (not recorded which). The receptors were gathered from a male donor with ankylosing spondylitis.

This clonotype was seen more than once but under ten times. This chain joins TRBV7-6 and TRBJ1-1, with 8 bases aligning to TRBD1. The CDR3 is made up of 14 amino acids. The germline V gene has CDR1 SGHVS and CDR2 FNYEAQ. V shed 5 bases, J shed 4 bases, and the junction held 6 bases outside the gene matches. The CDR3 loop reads CASSIRQGSTEAFF. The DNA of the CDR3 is TGTGCCAGCAGCATACGACAGGGGAGCACTGAAGCTTTCTTT.

This chain's CDR3 is CSATTGELFSGYTF. CDR3 DNA: TGCAGTGCTACCACAGGGGAACTGTTTTCTGGCTACACCTTC. The chain carries TRBV20-1 and TRBJ1-2; 7 bases agree with TRBD1. V lost 4 bases and J lost 7; bases outside the gene matches: 12. The CDR3 contains 14 residues. Germline CDR1 is DFQATT and CDR2 is SNEGSKA (reference sequence).

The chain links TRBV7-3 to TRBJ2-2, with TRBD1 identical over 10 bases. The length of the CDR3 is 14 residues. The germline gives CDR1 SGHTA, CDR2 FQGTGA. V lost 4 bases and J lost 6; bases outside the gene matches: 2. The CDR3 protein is CASSSTGGPGELFF. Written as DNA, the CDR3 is TGTGCCAGCAGCTCGACAGGGGGCCCCGGGGAGCTGTTTTTT.

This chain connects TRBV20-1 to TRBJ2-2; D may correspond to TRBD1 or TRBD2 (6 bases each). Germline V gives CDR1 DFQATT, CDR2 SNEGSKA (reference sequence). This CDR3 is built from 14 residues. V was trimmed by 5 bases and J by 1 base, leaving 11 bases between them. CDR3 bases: TGCAGTGCTGCCCGGGGGCAGAACACCGGGGAGCTGTTTTTT. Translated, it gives CSAARGQNTGELFF.

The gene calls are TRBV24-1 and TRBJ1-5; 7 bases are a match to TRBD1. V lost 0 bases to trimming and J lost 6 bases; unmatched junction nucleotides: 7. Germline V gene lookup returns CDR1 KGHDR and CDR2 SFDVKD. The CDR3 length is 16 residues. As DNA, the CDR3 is TGTGCCACCAGTGATTTGCTGGGACAGTCGCGTCAGCCCCAGCATTTT. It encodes CATSDLLGQSRQPQHF.

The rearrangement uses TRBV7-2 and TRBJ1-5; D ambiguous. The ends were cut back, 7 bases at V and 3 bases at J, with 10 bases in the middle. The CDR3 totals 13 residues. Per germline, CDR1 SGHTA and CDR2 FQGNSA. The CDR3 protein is CASNLSPNQPQHF. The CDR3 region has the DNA TGTGCCAGCAACCTATCTCCCAATCAGCCCCAGCATTTT.

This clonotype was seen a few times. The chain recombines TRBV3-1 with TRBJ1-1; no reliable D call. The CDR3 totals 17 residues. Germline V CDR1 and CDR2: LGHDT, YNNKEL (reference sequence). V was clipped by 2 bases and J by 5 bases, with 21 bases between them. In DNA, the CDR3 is TGTGCCAGCAGCCAATCCCCGGTGGTCTCTCGAGGGACTGAAGCTTTCTTT. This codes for CASSQSPVVSRGTEAFF.

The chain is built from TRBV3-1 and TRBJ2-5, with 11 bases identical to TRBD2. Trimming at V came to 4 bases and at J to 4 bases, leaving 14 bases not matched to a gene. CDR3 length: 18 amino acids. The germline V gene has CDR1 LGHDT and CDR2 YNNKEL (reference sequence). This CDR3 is CASSPMLAGGAARETQYF. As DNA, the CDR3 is TGTGCCAGCAGCCCTATGCTAGCGGGGGGCGCCGCGCGAGAGACCCAGTACTTC.

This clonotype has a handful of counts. The CDR3 nucleotides are TGCGCCAGCAGCCAAGACCTCGGGACTAGCGGTCACAATGAGCAGTTCTTC. Its translation: CASSQDLGTSGHNEQFF. The chain combines TRBV4-3 with TRBJ2-1; TRBD2 agrees at 11 bases. With 0 bases clipped from V and 5 bases from J, the junction kept 6 bases outside the gene matches. The CDR3 is made up of 17 amino acids. Looked up from germline, CDR1 is LGHNA and CDR2 is YSLEER.

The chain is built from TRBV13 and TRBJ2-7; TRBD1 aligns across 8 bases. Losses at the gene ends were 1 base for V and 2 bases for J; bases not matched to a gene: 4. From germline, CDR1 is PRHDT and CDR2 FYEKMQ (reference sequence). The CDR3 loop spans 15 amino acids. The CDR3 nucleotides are TGTGCCAGCAGCTTAGACCGGGACAGGACCTACGAGCAGTACTTC. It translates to CASSLDRDRTYEQYF. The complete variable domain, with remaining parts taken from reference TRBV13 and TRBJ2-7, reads AAGVIQSPRHLIKEKRETATLKCYPIPRHDTVYWYQQGPGQDPQFLISFYEKMQSDKGSIPDRFSAQQFSDYHSELNMSSLELGDSALYFCASSLDRDRTYEQYFGPGTRLTVT.

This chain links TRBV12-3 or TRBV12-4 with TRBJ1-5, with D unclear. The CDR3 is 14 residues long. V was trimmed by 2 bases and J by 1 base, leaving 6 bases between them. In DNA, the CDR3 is TGTGCCAGCAGTTTATACGACAGCAATCAGCCCCAGCATTTT. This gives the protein CASSLYDSNQPQHF.

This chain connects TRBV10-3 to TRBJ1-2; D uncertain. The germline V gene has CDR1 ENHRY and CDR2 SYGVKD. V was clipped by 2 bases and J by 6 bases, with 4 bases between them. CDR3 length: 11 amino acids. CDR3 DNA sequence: TGTGCCATCAGTGAGGAGAATGGCTACACCTTC. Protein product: CAISEENGYTF.

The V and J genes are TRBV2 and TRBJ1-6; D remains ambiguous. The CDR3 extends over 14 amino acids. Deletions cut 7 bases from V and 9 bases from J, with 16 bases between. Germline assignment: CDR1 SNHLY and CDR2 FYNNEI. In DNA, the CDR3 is TGTGCCAGCACCGAGGGAGTGGTGGGTTCACCCCTCCACTTT. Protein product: CASTEGVVGSPLHF.

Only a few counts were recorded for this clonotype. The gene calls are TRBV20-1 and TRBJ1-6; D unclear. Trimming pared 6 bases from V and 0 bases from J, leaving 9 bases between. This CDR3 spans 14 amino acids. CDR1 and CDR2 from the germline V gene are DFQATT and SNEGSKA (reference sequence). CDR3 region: CSAPEGSYNSPLHF. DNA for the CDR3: TGCAGTGCCCCCGAAGGCTCCTATAATTCACCCCTCCACTTT.

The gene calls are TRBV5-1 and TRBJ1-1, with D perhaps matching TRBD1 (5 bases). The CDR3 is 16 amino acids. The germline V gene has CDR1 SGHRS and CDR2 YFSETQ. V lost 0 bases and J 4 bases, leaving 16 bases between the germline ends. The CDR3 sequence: CASSLEVGRRGTEAFF. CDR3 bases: TGCGCCAGCAGCTTGGAGGTGGGGCGCCGGGGCACTGAAGCTTTCTTT. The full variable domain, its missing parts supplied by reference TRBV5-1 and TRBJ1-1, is KAGVTQTPRYLIKTRGQQVTLSCSPISGHRSVSWYQQTPGQGLQFLFEYFSETQRNKGNFPGRFSGRQFSNSRSEMNVSTLELGDSALYLCASSLEVGRRGTEAFFGQGTRLTVV.

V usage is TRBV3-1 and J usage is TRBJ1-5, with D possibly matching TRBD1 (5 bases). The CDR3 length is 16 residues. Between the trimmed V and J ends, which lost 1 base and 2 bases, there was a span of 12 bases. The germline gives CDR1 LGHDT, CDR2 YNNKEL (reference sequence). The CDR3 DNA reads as TGTGCCAGCAGCCAAGGCTGGGGAGGGGGCAATCAGCCCCAGCATTTT. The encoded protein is CASSQGWGGGNQPQHF. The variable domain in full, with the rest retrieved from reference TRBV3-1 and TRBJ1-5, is DTAVSQTPKYLVTQMGNDKSIKCEQNLGHDTMYWYKQDSKKFLKIMFSYNNKELIINETVPNRFSPKSPDKAHLNLHINSLELGDSAVYFCASSQGWGGGNQPQHFGDGTRLSIL.

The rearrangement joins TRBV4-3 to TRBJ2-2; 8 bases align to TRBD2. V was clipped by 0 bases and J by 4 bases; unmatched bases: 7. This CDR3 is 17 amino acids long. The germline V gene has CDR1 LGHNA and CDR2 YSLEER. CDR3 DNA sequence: TGCGCCAGCAGCCAAGACCTCCACGCGGGGGGCACCGGGGAGCTGTTTTTT. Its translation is CASSQDLHAGGTGELFF.

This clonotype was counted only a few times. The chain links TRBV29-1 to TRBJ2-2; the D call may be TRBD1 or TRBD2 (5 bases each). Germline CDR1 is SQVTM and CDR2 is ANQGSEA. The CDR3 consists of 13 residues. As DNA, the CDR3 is TGCGCAGCGGTCGAAGGGGCGCTCGGGGAGCTGTTTTTT. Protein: CAAVEGALGELFF.

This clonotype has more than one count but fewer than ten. This CDR3 reads CASSKEQGVYEGYTF. CDR3 DNA sequence: TGTGCCAGCAGTAAAGAACAGGGGGTTTATGAGGGCTACACCTTC. This rearrangement joins TRBV2 to TRBJ1-2, with 8 bases matching TRBD1. The CDR3 length is 15 residues. The junction had 13 bases not matched to a gene; V was cut back by 5 bases and J by 8 bases. Germline CDR1 reads SNHLY; CDR2 reads FYNNEI.

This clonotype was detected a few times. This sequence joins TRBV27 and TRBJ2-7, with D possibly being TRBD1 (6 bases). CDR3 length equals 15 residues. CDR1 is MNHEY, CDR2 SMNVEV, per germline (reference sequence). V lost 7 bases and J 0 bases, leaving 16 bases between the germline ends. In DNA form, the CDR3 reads TGTGCCAGCACCCAAGGAAGGGGGAGCTCCTACGAGCAGTACTTC. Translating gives CASTQGRGSSYEQYF.

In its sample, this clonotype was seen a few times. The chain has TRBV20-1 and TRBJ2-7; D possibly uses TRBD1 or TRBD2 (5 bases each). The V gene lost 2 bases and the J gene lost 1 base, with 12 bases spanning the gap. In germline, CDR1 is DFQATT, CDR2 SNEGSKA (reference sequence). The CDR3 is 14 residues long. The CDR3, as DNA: TGCAGTGCTAGAATGGGGACCGGTTCCTACGAGCAGTACTTC. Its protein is CSARMGTGSYEQYF.

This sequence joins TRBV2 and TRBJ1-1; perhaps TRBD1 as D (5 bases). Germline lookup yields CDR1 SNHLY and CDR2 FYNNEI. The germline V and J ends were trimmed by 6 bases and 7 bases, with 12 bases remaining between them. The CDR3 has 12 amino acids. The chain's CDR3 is CASRLRVGEAFF. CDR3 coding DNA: TGTGCCAGCAGACTCAGGGTTGGTGAAGCTTTCTTT.

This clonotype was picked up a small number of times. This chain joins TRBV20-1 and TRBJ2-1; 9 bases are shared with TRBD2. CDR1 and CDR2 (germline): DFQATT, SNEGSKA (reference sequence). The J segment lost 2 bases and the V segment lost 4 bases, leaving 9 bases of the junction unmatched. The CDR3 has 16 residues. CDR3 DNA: TGCAGTGCTACCTTTAGCGGGGGCTCTACCTACAATGAGCAGTTCTTC. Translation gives CSATFSGGSTYNEQFF.

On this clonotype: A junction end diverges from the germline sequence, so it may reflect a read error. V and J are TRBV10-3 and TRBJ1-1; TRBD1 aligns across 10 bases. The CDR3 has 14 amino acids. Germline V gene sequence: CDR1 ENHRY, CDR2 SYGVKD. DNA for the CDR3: TGTGCCATCAAAAAGGGACAGGGGAGCCCTGAGGCTTTCTTT. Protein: CAIKKGQGSPEAFF.

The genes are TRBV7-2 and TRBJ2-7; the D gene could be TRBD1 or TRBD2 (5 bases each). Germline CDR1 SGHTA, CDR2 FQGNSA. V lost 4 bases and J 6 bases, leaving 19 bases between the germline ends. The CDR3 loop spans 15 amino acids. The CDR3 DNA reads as TGTGCCAGCAGCTCAACCCGGGACGCCTTCACCGAGCAGTACTTC. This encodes CASSSTRDAFTEQYF.

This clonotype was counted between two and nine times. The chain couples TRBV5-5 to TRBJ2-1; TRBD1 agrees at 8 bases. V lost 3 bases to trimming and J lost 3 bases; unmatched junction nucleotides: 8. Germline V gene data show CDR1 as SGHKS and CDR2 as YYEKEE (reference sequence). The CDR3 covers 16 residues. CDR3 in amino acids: CASSSSGTGNYNEQFF. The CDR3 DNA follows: TGTGCCAGCAGCTCCTCCGGGACAGGCAACTACAATGAGCAGTTCTTC. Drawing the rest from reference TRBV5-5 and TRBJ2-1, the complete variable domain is DAGVTQSPTHLIKTRGQQVTLRCSPISGHKSVSWYQQVLGQGPQFIFQYYEKEERGRGNFPDRFSARQFPNYSSELNVNALLLGDSALYLCASSSSGTGNYNEQFFGPGTRLTVL.

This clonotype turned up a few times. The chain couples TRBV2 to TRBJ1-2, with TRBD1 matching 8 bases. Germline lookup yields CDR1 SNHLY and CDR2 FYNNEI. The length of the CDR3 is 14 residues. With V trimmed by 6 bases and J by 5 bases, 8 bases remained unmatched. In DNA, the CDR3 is TGTGCCAGCAGGGCCAGGGGGCGCGGATATGGCTACACCTTC. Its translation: CASRARGRGYGYTF.

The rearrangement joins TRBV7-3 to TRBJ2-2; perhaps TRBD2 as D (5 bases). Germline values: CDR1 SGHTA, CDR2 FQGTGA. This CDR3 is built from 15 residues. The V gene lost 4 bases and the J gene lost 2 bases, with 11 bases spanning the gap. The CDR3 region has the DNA TGTGCCAGCAGCTCCACTAGGGCAAACACCGGGGAGCTGTTTTTT. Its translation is CASSSTRANTGELFF.

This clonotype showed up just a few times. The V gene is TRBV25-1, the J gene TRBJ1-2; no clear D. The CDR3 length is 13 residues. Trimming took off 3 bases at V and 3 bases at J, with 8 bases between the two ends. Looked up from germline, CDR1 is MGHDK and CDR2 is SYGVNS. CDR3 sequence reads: CASSETWDYGYTF. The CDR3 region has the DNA TGTGCCAGCAGTGAGACTTGGGACTATGGCTACACCTTC.